This TCR beta chain was identified in a study of blood T cell repertoires in COVID-19. The repertoire was sequenced with immunoSEQ multiplex PCR; TCRdb's copy has only in-frame clones and lacks some. The profile shows about 270,000 clones, 86% of them singletons. The germline CDR1 and CDR2 sequences are MGHRA and YSYEKL. The CDR3 sequence is 17 residues long. Trimming cost V 4 bases and J 7 bases; bases outside gene matches: 13. Sample: peripheral blood. This TCR came from a woman aged 30 to 39 with COVID-19, enrolled during active disease. The genes are TRBV4-1 and TRBJ2-3; 11 bases line up with TRBD2. The CDR3 DNA follows: TGCGCCAGCAGCCGGGTTGAAGAGACTAGCGGGGAAAATACGCAGTATTTT. Translating it yields CASSRVEETSGENTQYF.